Listed below are T cell receptor beta chains from one sample, sequenced in a study of T-cell reconstitution after alpha-beta-depleted transplantation in children. Each CDR3 protein gets one entry after TCRdb re-called the PCR reads with MiXCR. Of nearly 350,000 distinct CDR3 sequences detected, roughly 17% appear once; the ten largest clones hold roughly 40%. The source was PBMCs, mostly from graft donor cells, collected 360 days after TCRalphabeta/CD19-depleted stem cell transplant. These receptors came from a male patient between 2 and 10 years old who had a stem cell transplant for acute lymphoblastic leukemia, so the T cells may come from the graft donor. Each CDR3 is given with its conserved first and last residue. The D gene is left open where the match is weak. The size of a clone is reported for some rows only, either as once, few or many, or as a class for expanded clones.

V	D	size	J	CDR3	DNA
TRBV5-1	TRBD2	.	TRBJ2-5	CASSLETSGRAKETQYF	TGCGCCAGCAGCTTGGAAACTAGCGGGAGGGCCAAGGAGACCCAGTACTTC
TRBV29-1	TRBD1	.	TRBJ1-3	CSARQGFGNTIYF	TGCAGCGCCCGACAGGGTTTTGGAAACACCATATATTTT
TRBV12-3/TRBV12-4	TRBD1	.	TRBJ2-7	CASSPGTGIFGQYF	TGTGCCAGCAGTCCCGGGACAGGGATCTTCGGGCAGTACTTC
TRBV20-1	.	few	TRBJ2-2	CSARRGHGELFF	TGCAGTGCTAGGCGGGGTCACGGGGAGCTGTTTTTT
TRBV9	.	.	TRBJ1-2	CASSAPGGYGYTF	TGTGCCAGCAGCGCCCCGGGGGGGTATGGCTACACCTTC
TRBV28	.	.	TRBJ1-1	CASSVYRSFNTEAFF	TGTGCCAGCAGTGTCTACAGGTCTTTTAACACTGAAGCTTTCTTT
TRBV5-1	TRBD1	.	TRBJ2-7	CASSWMTGTYEQYF	TGCGCCAGCAGCTGGATGACAGGGACCTACGAGCAGTACTTC
TRBV5-1	.	.	TRBJ2-7	CASSLVLGEVYEQYF	TGCGCCAGCAGCTTGGTTTTGGGGGAAGTCTACGAGCAGTACTTC
TRBV5-4	.	.	TRBJ2-7	CASSPGLSLNYEQYF	TGTGCCAGCAGCCCAGGACTTTCTCTGAACTACGAGCAGTACTTC
TRBV3-1	.	.	TRBJ2-5	CASSQEPIQETQYF	TGTGCCAGCAGCCAAGAGCCGATCCAAGAGACCCAGTACTTC
TRBV20-1	.	few	TRBJ2-2	CSARRSGELFF	TGCAGTGCTAGACGATCCGGGGAGCTGTTTTTT
TRBV5-1	TRBD1	.	TRBJ2-1	CASSLTGGYEQFF	TGCGCCAGCAGCTTAACAGGGGGGTATGAGCAGTTCTTC
TRBV13	TRBD2	.	TRBJ2-3	CASSSSGSNTDTQYF	TGTGCCAGCAGCTCAAGCGGGAGTAACACAGATACGCAGTATTTT
TRBV4-2	TRBD1	few	TRBJ2-7	CASSQGNRGNGEQYF	TGTGCCAGCAGCCAAGGGAACAGGGGAAATGGCGAGCAGTACTTC
TRBV6-1	.	.	TRBJ2-2	CASSRRTVPNTGELFF	TGTGCCAGCAGTCGACGGACAGTCCCGAACACCGGGGAGCTGTTTTTT
TRBV21-1	.	.	TRBJ2-5	CASSKGDLAGRRGETQYF	TGTGCCAGCAGCAAAGGAGATCTAGCGGGAAGACGAGGGGAGACCCAGTACTTC
TRBV5-1	.	few	TRBJ2-1	CASSLQGHRDPNEQFF	TGCGCCAGCAGCTTACAAGGGCATCGGGACCCAAATGAGCAGTTCTTC
TRBV4-3	TRBD2	few	TRBJ2-1	CASSQSGGSEQFF	TGCGCCAGCAGCCAAAGCGGGGGTAGTGAGCAGTTCTTC
TRBV19	.	many	TRBJ2-1	CASSITLLAGTSSYNEQFF	TGTGCCAGTAGTATCACCCTACTCGCCGGGACGAGCTCCTACAATGAGCAGTTCTTC
TRBV7-2	.	few	TRBJ2-7	CASSLVEGNEQYF	TGTGCCAGCAGCTTAGTGGAAGGTAACGAGCAGTACTTC
TRBV29-1	.	few	TRBJ1-2	CSVDKGYGYTF	TGCAGCGTGGATAAGGGGTATGGCTACACCTTC
TRBV24-1	TRBD2	few	TRBJ2-1	CATSVTSGSDEQFF	TGTGCCACCAGTGTGACTAGCGGGAGCGATGAGCAGTTCTTC
TRBV10-3	.	few	TRBJ2-1	CAISISVSYNEQFF	TGTGCCATCTCCATTAGCGTGTCCTACAATGAGCAGTTCTTC
TRBV11-2	.	once	TRBJ2-5	CASSFVIGGTETQYF	TGTGCCAGCAGTTTCGTTATTGGGGGGACAGAGACCCAGTACTTC
TRBV4-1	.	few	TRBJ1-4	CASSLRRVSGEEKLFF	TGCGCCAGCAGCCTAAGAAGAGTATCGGGTGAGGAAAAACTGTTTTTT
TRBV3-1	.	few	TRBJ2-1	CASSQRGRSTIEQFF	TGTGCCAGCAGCCAACGGGGCAGAAGTACAATTGAGCAGTTCTTC
TRBV5-1	.	few	TRBJ2-7	CASSYEGTGYEQYF	TGCGCCAGCAGCTACGAGGGAACAGGCTACGAGCAGTACTTC
TRBV7-2	TRBD1	few	TRBJ2-3	CASSLGHRGMVTDTQYF	TGTGCCAGCAGCTTAGGACACAGGGGGATGGTCACAGATACGCAGTATTTT
TRBV6-5	TRBD2	.	TRBJ2-1	CASSLSSGGYEQFF	TGTGCCAGCAGTTTGTCTAGCGGCGGGTATGAGCAGTTCTTC
TRBV20-1	.	.	TRBJ1-5	CSATRDNRNQPQHF	TGCAGTGCTACTAGGGACAACCGCAATCAGCCCCAGCATTTT
TRBV25-1	.	.	TRBJ2-3	CAVDSPSTDTQYF	TGTGCCGTCGACAGCCCTAGCACAGATACGCAGTATTTT
TRBV5-4	.	few	TRBJ2-6	CASSLALSGLPLGANVLTF	TGTGCCAGCAGCTTGGCTTTGTCGGGGTTGCCTCTGGGGGCCAACGTCCTGACTTTC
TRBV11-2	TRBD2	.	TRBJ2-2	CASSLVASGNTGELFF	TGTGCCAGCAGCTTAGTGGCTAGCGGCAACACCGGGGAGCTGTTTTTT
TRBV10-3	TRBD2	.	TRBJ2-1	CAIRVREGLGNEQFF	TGTGCCATCAGGGTTCGGGAGGGCCTAGGCAATGAGCAGTTCTTC
TRBV18	.	once	TRBJ2-7	CASSSRQVVYEQYF	TGTGCAAGCTCAAGCAGACAGGTAGTGTACGAGCAGTACTTC
TRBV24-1	.	many	TRBJ2-3	CATSDFCVRLRDTCTDTQYF	TGTGCCACCAGTGATTTCTGTGTGCGGCTAAGGGACACCTGCACAGATACGCAGTATTTT
TRBV7-9	.	many	TRBJ1-4	CASSFRATNEKLFF	TGTGCCAGCAGCTTCCGCGCAACTAATGAAAAACTGTTTTTT
TRBV6-2/TRBV6-3	.	.	TRBJ2-1	CASSWGPEQFF	TGTGCCAGCAGTTGGGGACCTGAGCAGTTCTTC
TRBV28	.	.	TRBJ2-1	CASSASGLNEQFF	TGTGCCAGCAGTGCGTCCGGACTCAATGAGCAGTTCTTC
TRBV4-3	TRBD2	many	TRBJ2-1	CASSQLLAGSSYNEQFF	TGCGCCAGCAGCCAATTACTAGCGGGTAGCTCCTACAATGAGCAGTTCTTC
TRBV5-1	.	.	TRBJ2-1	CASSLDRLVTYNEQFF	TGCGCCAGCAGCTTGGATCGGCTAGTTACCTACAATGAGCAGTTCTTC
TRBV20-1	TRBD1	few	TRBJ1-5	CSARQGEQPQHF	TGCAGTGCTAGACAGGGGGAACAGCCCCAGCATTTT
TRBV7-8	TRBD2	.	TRBJ2-7	CASSLGTSADEQYF	TGTGCCAGCAGCCTCGGGACTAGCGCCGACGAGCAGTACTTC
TRBV5-1	TRBD2	few	TRBJ2-1	CASSSTLAYYNEQFF	TGCGCCAGCAGCTCCACACTAGCGTACTACAATGAGCAGTTCTTC
TRBV3-1	.	few	TRBJ2-1	CASSQGPEKNEQFF	TGTGCCAGCAGCCAGGGTCCGGAAAAGAATGAGCAGTTCTTC
TRBV4-3	.	many	TRBJ1-1	CASSQEWENTEAFF	TGCGCCAGCAGCCAGGAGTGGGAGAACACTGAAGCTTTCTTT
TRBV20-1	TRBD1	.	TRBJ2-7	CSARWDRSSYEQYF	TGCAGTGCTAGATGGGACAGGAGCTCCTACGAGCAGTACTTC
TRBV30	.	.	TRBJ2-7	CACGDDNYEQYF	TGTGCTTGTGGAGACGATAACTACGAGCAGTACTTC
TRBV7-2	TRBD1	few	TRBJ1-6	CASRTTGPSPLHF	TGTGCCAGCAGGACGACAGGGCCTTCACCCCTCCACTTT
TRBV5-6	TRBD2	.	TRBJ2-7	CASSQAGGHVEQYF	TGTGCCAGCAGCCAAGCGGGAGGGCACGTCGAGCAGTACTTC
TRBV24-1	.	few	TRBJ2-6	CATSSGYGTGANVLTF	TGTGCCACCAGTTCGGGGTATGGGACTGGGGCCAACGTCCTGACTTTC
TRBV6-5	TRBD2	.	TRBJ2-7	CASSYSSQRESYEQYF	TGTGCCAGCAGTTACTCATCCCAGCGGGAGAGCTACGAGCAGTACTTC